This TCR beta chain was recovered during a study of cytomegalovirus exposure and HLA in healthy donors. Notes on the study in general: In most subjects, TCR beta sequences reportedly gave accurate predictions of HLA-A and HLA-B alleles.

This PCR relied on a set of 60 Vbeta primers and 13 Jbeta primers. Assay used: immunoSEQ multiplex PCR; TCRdb lists only in-frame clones, some missing. Among 100,000 or so clones listed, approximately 72% were seen once. Of note for this clone: Its antigen is not known.

Trimming stripped 3 bases from V and 2 bases from J, with 7 bases between. There are 12 residues in the CDR3. Germline V lookup: CDR1 SQVTM, CDR2 ANQGSEA. The sequenced material came from PBMCs. The source is a man aged 25-45 years in good health and CMV-seronegative. The rearrangement joins TRBV29-1 to TRBJ1-2; D not resolved. The DNA for the CDR3 is TGCAGCGTTGACTCTTTCAACTATGGCTACACCTTC. Amino acids: CSVDSFNYGYTF. The full variable domain, completed using reference TRBV29-1 and TRBJ1-2, is SAVISQKPSRDICQRGTSLTIQCQVDSQVTMMFWYRQQPGQSLTLIATANQGSEATYESGFVIDKFPISRPNLTFSTLTVSNMSPEDSSIYLCSVDSFNYGYTFGSGTRLTVV.